This T cell receptor (beta chain) was profiled in a study of blood T cell repertoires in COVID-19. Study-level information: From T cells, B-cell-depleted T cells, or PBMCs came the material, which was cDNA or gDNA.

Sequencing used immunoSEQ multiplex PCR; TCRdb keeps in-frame clones, though not all of them. The data contain approximately 96,000 clones, 70% to 90% of them singletons. Trimming took 6 bases from V and 0 from J; bases not matched to a gene: 2. Germline V gives CDR1 MNHEY, CDR2 SVGAGI. This CDR3 region has 14 residues. Input material: peripheral blood. This rearrangement joins TRBV6-5 to TRBJ2-7, with 10 bases that match TRBD2. The sequence derives from a human donor with COVID-19, enrolled during active disease. The donor label of this sample is uncertain. In DNA, the CDR3 is TGTGCCAGCAGGCCTAGCGGGAGCTCCTACGAGCAGTACTTC. This encodes CASRPSGSSYEQYF.